In its sample, the clone carrying this T cell receptor beta chain was seen a few times. These data are taken from a study of blood T cell repertoires in COVID-19. Study-level information: Acute and convalescent COVID-19 specimens originated in the United States, Italy and Spain. PBMCs, B-cell-depleted T cells, or T cells were the source of the cDNA or gDNA that made up the material.

As handled by the study authors: Amplified reference gene primers provided the basis for estimating nucleated cell counts. The repertoire was sequenced with immunoSEQ multiplex PCR; TCRdb's copy has only in-frame clones and lacks some. The DNA was the basis for D and trimming; V, J and clone size are from that table. The sample includes 470,000 or so clones, around nine tenths seen only once; the top ten take 4% to 5.5%. The V segment lost 4 bases and the J segment 5 bases; nucleotides outside the gene matches: 2. There are 14 residues in the CDR3. Germline values: CDR1 SGDLS, CDR2 YYNGEE. The sequence was obtained from a woman aged 25 to 39 with acute or convalescent COVID-19. The chain has TRBV9 and TRBJ2-1; TRBD2 aligns across 11 bases. Sequenced sample: peripheral blood. CDR3 bases: TGTGCCAGCAGCCCGACTAGCGGGAACAATGAGCAGTTCTTC. Translation gives CASSPTSGNNEQFF.